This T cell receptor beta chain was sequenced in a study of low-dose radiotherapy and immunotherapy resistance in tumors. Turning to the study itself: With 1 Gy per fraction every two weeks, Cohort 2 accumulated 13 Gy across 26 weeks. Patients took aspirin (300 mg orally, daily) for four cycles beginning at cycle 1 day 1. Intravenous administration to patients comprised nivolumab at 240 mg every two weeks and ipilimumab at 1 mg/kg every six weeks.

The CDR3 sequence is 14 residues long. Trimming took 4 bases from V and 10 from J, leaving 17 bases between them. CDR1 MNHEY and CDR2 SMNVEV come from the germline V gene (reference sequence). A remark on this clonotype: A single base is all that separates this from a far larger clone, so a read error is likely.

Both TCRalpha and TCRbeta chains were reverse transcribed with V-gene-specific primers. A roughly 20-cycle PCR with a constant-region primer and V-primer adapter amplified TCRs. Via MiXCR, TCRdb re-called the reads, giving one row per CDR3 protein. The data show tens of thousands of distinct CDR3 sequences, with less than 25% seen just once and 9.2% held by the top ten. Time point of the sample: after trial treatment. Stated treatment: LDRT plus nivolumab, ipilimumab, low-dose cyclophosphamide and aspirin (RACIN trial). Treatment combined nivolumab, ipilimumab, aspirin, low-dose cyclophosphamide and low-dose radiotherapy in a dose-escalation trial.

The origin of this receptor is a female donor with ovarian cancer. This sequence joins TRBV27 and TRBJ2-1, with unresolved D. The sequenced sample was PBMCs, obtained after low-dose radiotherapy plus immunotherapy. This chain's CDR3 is CASSSPGRLYEQFF. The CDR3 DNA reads TGTGCCAGCAGTTCCCCCGGGCGCCTCTACGAGCAGTTCTTC.